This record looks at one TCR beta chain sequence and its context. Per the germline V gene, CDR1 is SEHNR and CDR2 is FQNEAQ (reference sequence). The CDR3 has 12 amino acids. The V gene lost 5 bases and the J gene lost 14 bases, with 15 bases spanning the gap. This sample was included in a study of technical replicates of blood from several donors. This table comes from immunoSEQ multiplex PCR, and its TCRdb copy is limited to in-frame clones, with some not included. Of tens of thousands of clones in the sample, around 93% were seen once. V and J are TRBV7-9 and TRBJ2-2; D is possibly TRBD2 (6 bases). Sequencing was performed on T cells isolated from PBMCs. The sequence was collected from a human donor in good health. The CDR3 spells CASSGTEGLLFF. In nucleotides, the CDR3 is TGTGCCAGCAGCGGGACTGAAGGTCTTCTGTTTTTT.